This TCR beta chain appears in the sequencing data of a study of response to subunit inactivated influenza vaccine. The study's findings and limits: Authors suggested that a seasonal influenza vaccination recruits few new T cells each time.

The CDR3 runs 16 residues. Unmatched junction bases numbered 6, after V lost 0 bases and J lost 3 bases. Germline lookup yields CDR1 SGHVS and CDR2 FQNEAQ. TCRdb recomputed calls from the RT-PCR reads with MiXCR, one row per CDR3 protein. In the table there are under 200,000 distinct CDR3 sequences, around a tenth of which are singletons. This clonotype was seen a handful of times. Its target is unknown. The chain joins TRBV7-8 to TRBJ1-2; 8 nucleotides align to TRBD1. Sequences were derived from CD8+ T cells sorted from PBMCs, sampled less than 30 months after vaccination. The source is a man aged 45 to 75 who received an inactivated influenza vaccine. The CDR3 DNA sequence: TGTGCCAGCAGCTTAGCCCTAGACAGGGGCCACTATGGCTACACCTTC. It translates to CASSLALDRGHYGYTF. The full variable domain, its missing parts supplied by reference TRBV7-8 and TRBJ1-2, is GAGVSQSPRYKVAKRGQDVALRCDPISGHVSLFWYQQALGQGPEFLTYFQNEAQLDKSGLPSDRFFAERPEGSVSTLKIQRTQQEDSAVYLCASSLALDRGHYGYTFGSGTRLTVV.